This T cell receptor (beta chain) was identified in a study of cytotoxic CD8 clonotypes in ibrutinib-treated CLL. About the research overall: The subjects consisted of roughly 12 relapsed/refractory and 15 treatment-naive individuals, with fewer than 18 IGHV unmutated.

A few counts support this clone. Produced via immunoSEQ multiplex PCR; TCRdb's table is partial and in-frame only. The sample consists of hundreds of thousands of clones, about 61% of them appearing once. This clonotype originated in a human donor with chronic lymphocytic leukemia. The sequencing used PBMCs, collected after 36 months of ibrutinib treatment.

This chain's CDR3 is CASRTSSGDGELFF. The CDR3, as DNA: TGTGCCAGCAGAACTAGTTCCGGAGACGGGGAGCTGTTTTTT. The J gene is TRBJ2-2, the V gene TRBV7-6, with D maybe TRBD2 (5 bases). Germline CDR1 and CDR2: SGHVS and FNYEAQ. V was shortened by 6 bases and J by 7 bases, with 15 bases between the two germline ends. The CDR3 is 14 amino acids.